Sequencing of this T cell receptor (beta chain) was carried out in a study of early T cells in non-severe SARS-CoV-2 infection. Trimming took off 3 bases at V and 2 bases at J, with 9 bases between the two ends. There are 14 residues in the CDR3. Via MiXCR, TCRdb re-called the 5' RACE reads, giving one row per CDR3 protein. The table shows 50,000 or so distinct CDR3 sequences, with about an eighth occurring only once. The sequencing input was whole blood. The source is an adult who was a healthcare worker with PCR-confirmed SARS-CoV-2 infection or an uninfected control (not recorded which). This sequence joins TRBV12-3 or TRBV12-4 and TRBJ2-3, with TRBD1 as a possible D gene (6 bases). The CDR3 DNA reads TGTGCCAGCAGTTTCGGGACACCCACAGATACGCAGTATTTT. Protein product: CASSFGTPTDTQYF.